This TCR beta chain was identified in a study of T cells after yellow fever vaccination. In the study overall: Researchers used SMART-Seq v4 Ultra Low Input to prepare fractions that had low cell numbers. Study-wide results and limits: Contamination by abundant bulk-population clonotypes could be present in FACS-sorted repertoires.

Generation of TCR cDNA used 5'RACE template switching (which added a universal primer site and UMIs). MiXCR, applied by TCRdb to the 5' RACE reads, yields one record per CDR3 protein. This sample carries 250,000 to 300,000 distinct CDR3 sequences, around 5.3% of them seen once, and the ten largest clones take 2.5% to 4%. Comments on this clonotype: Its cognate antigen is unknown.

The V and J ends lost 1 base and 8 bases respectively, with 5 bases between them. The CDR3 spans 11 residues. Germline V gene data show CDR1 as LNHDA and CDR2 as SQIVND (reference sequence). The TCR sequence derives from a man between 18 and 35 years old who received the YFV17D yellow fever vaccine. Sample: CD4+ T cells sorted from PBMCs, taken on the day of the yellow fever booster vaccination. The chain uses TRBV19 and TRBJ1-1; D is uncertain. CDR3 coding DNA: TGTGCCAGTAGTATAGCGGGAGAAGCTTTCTTT. Encoded protein: CASSIAGEAFF.